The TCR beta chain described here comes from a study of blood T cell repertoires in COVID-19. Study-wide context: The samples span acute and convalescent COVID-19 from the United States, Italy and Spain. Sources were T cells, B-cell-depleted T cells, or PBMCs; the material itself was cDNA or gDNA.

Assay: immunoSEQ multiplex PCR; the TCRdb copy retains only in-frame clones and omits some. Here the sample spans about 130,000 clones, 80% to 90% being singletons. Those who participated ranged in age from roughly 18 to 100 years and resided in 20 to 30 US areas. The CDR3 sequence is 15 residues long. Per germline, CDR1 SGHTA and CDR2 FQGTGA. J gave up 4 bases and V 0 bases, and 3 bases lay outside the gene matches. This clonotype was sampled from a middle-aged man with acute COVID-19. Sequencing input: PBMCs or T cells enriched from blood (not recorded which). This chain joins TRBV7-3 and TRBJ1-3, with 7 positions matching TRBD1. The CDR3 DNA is TGTGCCAGCAGCTTAACGACAGGGTCCGGAAACACCATATATTTT. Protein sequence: CASSLTTGSGNTIYF.